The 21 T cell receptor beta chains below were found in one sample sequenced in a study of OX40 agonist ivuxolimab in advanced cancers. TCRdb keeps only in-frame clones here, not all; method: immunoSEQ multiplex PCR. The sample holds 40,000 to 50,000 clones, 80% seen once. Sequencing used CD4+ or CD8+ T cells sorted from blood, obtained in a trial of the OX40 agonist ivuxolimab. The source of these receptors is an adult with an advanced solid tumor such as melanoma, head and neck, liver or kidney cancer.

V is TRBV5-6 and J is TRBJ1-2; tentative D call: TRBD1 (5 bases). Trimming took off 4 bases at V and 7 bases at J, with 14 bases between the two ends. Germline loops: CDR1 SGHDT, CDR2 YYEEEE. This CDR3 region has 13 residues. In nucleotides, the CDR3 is TGTGCCAGCAGCCGCCCGGGACTTGGTGGCTACACCTTC. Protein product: CASSRPGLGGYTF.

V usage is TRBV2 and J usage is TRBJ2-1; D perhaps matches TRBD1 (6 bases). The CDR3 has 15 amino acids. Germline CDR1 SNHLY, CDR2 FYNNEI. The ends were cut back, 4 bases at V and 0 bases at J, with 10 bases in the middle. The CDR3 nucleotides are TGTGCCAGCAGTGTGACAGGAAGCTCCTACAATGAGCAGTTCTTC. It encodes CASSVTGSSYNEQFF. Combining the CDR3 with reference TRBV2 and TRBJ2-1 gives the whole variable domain EPEVTQTPSHQVTQMGQEVILRCVPISNHLYFYWYRQILGQKVEFLVSFYNNEISEKSEIFDDQFSVERPDGSNFTLKIRSTKLEDSAMYFCASSVTGSSYNEQFFGPGTRLTVL.

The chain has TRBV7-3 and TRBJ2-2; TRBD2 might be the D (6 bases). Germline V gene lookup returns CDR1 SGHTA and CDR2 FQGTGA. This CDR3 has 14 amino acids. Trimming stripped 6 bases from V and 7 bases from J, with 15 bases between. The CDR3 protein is CASSRGSYNGELFF. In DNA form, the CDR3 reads TGTGCCAGCAGTCGGGGGAGTTATAACGGGGAGCTGTTTTTT.

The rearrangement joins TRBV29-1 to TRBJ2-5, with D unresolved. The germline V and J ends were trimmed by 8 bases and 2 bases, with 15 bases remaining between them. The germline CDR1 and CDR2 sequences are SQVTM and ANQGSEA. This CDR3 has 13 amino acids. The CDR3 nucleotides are TGCAGCATAACCTCACAGATGCAAGAGACCCAGTACTTC. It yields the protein CSITSQMQETQYF.

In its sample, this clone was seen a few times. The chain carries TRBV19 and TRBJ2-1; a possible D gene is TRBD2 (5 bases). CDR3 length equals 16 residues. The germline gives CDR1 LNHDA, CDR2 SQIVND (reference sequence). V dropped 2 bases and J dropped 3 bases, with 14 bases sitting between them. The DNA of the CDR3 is TGTGCCAGTAGTATAAGAGGGCTAGCAGGCTACAATGAGCAGTTCTTC. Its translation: CASSIRGLAGYNEQFF.

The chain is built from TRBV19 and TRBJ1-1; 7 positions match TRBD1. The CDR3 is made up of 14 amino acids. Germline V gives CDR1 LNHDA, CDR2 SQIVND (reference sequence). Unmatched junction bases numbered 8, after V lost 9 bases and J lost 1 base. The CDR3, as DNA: TGTGCCAGCAGCCGGGACAGCGGGAACACTGAAGCTTTCTTT. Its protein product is CASSRDSGNTEAFF.

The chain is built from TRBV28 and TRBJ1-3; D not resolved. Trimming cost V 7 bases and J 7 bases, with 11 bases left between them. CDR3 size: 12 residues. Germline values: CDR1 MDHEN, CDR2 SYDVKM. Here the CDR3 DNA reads TGTGCCAGCACTCCAACCAAGAACACCATATATTTT. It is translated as CASTPTKNTIYF.

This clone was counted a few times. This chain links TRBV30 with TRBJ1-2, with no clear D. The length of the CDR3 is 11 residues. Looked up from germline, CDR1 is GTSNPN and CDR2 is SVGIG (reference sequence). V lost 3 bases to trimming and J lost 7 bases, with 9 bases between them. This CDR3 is CAWSLPRGYTF. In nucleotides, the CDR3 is TGTGCCTGGAGCCTACCGCGTGGCTACACCTTC.

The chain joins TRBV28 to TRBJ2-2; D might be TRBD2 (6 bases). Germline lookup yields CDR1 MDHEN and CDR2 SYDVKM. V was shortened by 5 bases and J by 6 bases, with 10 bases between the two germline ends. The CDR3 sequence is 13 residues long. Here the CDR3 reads CASSRLVAGELFF. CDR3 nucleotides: TGTGCCAGCAGTCGACTAGTAGCCGGGGAGCTGTTTTTT.

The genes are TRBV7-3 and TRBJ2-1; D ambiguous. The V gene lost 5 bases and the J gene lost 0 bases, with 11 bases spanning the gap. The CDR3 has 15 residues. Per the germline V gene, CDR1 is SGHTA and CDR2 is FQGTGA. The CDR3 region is CASSEQSSSYNEQFF. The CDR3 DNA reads TGTGCCAGCAGCGAACAGTCCAGCTCCTACAATGAGCAGTTCTTC. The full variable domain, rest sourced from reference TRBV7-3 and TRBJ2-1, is GAGVSQTPSNKVTEKGKYVELRCDPISGHTALYWYRQSLGQGPEFLIYFQGTGAADDSGLPNDRFFAVRPEGSVSTLKIQRTERGDSAVYLCASSEQSSSYNEQFFGPGTRLTVL.

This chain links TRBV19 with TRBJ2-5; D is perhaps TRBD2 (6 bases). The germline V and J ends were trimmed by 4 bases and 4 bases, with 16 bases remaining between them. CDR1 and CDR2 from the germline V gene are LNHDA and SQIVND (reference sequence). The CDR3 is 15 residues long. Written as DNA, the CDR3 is TGTGCCAGTAGTAGGACGGGAGTTGTGAGAGAGACCCAGTACTTC. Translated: CASSRTGVVRETQYF.

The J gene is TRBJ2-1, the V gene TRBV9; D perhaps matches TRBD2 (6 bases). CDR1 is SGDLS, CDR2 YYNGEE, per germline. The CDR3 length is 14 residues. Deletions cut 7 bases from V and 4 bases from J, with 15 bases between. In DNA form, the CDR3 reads TGTGCCAGCTCCGGGCTCGCGGGGTACAATGAGCAGTTCTTC. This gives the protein CASSGLAGYNEQFF.

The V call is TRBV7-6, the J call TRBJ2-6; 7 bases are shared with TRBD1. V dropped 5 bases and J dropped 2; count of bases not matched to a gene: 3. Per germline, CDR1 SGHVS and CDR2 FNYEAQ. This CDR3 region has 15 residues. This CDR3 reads CASSDQGAGANVLTF. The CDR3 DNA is TGTGCCAGCAGCGATCAGGGGGCTGGGGCCAACGTCCTGACTTTC.

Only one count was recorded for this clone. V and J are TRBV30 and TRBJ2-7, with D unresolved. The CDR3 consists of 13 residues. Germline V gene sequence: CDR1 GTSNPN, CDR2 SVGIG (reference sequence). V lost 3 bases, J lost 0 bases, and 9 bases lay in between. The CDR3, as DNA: TGTGCCTGGAGACCACGTCTCTCCTACGAGCAGTACTTC. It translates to CAWRPRLSYEQYF. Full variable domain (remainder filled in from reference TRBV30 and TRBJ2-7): SQTIHQWPATLVQPVGSPLSLECTVEGTSNPNLYWYRQAAGRGLQLLFYSVGIGQISSEVPQNLSASRPQDRQFILSSKKLLLSDSGFYLCAWRPRLSYEQYFGPGTRLTVT.

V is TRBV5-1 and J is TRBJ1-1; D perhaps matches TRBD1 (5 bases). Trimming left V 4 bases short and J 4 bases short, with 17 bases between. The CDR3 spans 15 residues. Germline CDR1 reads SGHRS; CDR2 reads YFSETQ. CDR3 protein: CASSPLGGGGTEAFF. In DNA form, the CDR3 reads TGCGCCAGCAGCCCCCTAGGCGGGGGAGGCACTGAAGCTTTCTTT.

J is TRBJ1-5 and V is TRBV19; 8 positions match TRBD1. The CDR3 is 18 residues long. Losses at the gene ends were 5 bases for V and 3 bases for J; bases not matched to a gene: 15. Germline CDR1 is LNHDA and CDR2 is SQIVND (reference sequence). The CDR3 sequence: CASSPQGRGLGVNQPQHF. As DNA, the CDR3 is TGTGCCAGTAGTCCCCAAGGCAGGGGGCTAGGAGTCAATCAGCCCCAGCATTTT.

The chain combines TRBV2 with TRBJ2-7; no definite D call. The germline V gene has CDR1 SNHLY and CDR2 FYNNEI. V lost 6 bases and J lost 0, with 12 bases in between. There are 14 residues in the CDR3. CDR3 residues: CASSPDPPSYEQYF. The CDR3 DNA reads TGTGCCAGCAGCCCGGACCCTCCCTCCTACGAGCAGTACTTC.

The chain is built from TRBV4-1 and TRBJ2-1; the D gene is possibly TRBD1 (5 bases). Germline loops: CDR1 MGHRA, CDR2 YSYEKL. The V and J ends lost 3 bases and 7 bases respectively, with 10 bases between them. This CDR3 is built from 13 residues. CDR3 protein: CASSQVNRNEQFF. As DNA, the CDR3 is TGCGCCAGCAGCCAGGTAAACAGGAATGAGCAGTTCTTC.

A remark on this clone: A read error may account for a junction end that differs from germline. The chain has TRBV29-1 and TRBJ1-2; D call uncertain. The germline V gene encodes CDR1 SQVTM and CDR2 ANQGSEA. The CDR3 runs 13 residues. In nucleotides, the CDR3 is TGCAGCGTTGAATGGCAGAAAATCTATGGCTACGCCTTC. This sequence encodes CSVEWQKIYGYAF. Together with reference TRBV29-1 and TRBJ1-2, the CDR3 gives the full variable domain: SAVISQKPSRDICQRGTSLTIQCQVDSQVTMMFWYRQQPGQSLTLIATANQGSEATYESGFVIDKFPISRPNLTFSTLTVSNMSPEDSSIYLCSVEWQKIYGYAFGSGTRLTVV.

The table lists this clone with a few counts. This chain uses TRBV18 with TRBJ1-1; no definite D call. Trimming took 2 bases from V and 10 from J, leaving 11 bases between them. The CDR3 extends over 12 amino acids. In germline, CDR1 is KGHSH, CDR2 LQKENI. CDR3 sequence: CASSPREGGAFF. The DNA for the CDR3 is TGTGCCAGCTCACCAAGGGAAGGTGGAGCTTTCTTT.

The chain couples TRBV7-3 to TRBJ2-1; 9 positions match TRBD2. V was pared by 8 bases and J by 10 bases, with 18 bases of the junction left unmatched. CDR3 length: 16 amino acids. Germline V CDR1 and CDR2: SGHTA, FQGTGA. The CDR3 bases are TGTGCCAGCGGCCCAAGTGGTGGCGGGAGGGCCACAGAGCAGTTCTTC. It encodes CASGPSGGGRATEQFF.